This is a list of T cell receptor beta chains from one sample in a study of blood T cell repertoires in COVID-19. Repertoires were generated with immunoSEQ multiplex PCR, while TCRdb's copy carries only in-frame clones and drops some. This table holds 200,000 to 250,000 clones, approximately 80% found once. Sample: PBMCs or T cells enriched from blood (not recorded which). Receptors originate from a man in his 60s who had recovered from COVID-19. Each CDR3 is given with its conserved first and last residue. The D gene is left open where the match is weak. Clone size is given for some rows only: seen once, a few or many times, or a class if the clone is expanded.

NA TRBJ1-5 13 NA TRBV6-5 CASRMRGGQPQHF TGTGCCAGCAGAATGCGGGGGGGGCAGCCCCAGCATTTT
few TRBJ2-7 15 NA TRBV11-2 CASSLLQGPSYEQYF TGTGCCAGCAGCTTACTCCAGGGGCCCTCCTACGAGCAGTACTTC
NA TRBJ1-1 13 NA TRBV27 CASSLNSDTEAFF TGTGCCAGCAGTTTAAATAGTGACACTGAAGCTTTCTTT
NA TRBJ1-5 19 NA TRBV24-1 CATSDSDPTQRGATQPQHF TGTGCCACCAGTGATTCGGACCCAACGCAGCGGGGGGCAACTCAGCCCCAGCATTTT
NA TRBJ2-7 14 NA TRBV18 CASSLRTDEREQYF TGTGCCAGCTCACTAAGGACTGACGAAAGGGAGCAGTACTTC
NA TRBJ2-7 14 TRBD1 TRBV3-1/TRBV3-2 CASSHSGQGYEQYF TGTGCCAGCAGCCATTCCGGACAGGGCTACGAGCAGTACTTC
NA TRBJ2-1 14 TRBD2 TRBV7-3 CASSLAGGGNEQFF TGTGCCAGCAGTCTTGCCGGGGGAGGGAATGAGCAGTTCTTC
NA TRBJ2-1 10 NA TRBV30 CAWSVLEQFF TGTGCCTGGAGTGTACTTGAGCAGTTCTTC
NA TRBJ2-1 16 NA TRBV7-9 CASSSLTGRSYNEQFF TGTGCCAGCAGCTCTTTGACAGGGAGGTCCTACAATGAGCAGTTCTTC
NA TRBJ2-1 17 TRBD2 TRBV5-1 CASSLGTSGIPYNEQFF TGCGCCAGCAGCTTGGGTACTAGCGGGATCCCTTACAATGAGCAGTTCTTC
NA TRBJ2-5 16 TRBD1 TRBV5-1 CASSLVGTDIQETQYF TGCGCCAGCAGCTTGGTCGGGACAGACATACAAGAGACCCAGTACTTC
NA TRBJ1-5 15 TRBD1 TRBV4-2 CASSQQGWPHQPQHF TGTGCCAGCAGTCAACAGGGGTGGCCCCATCAGCCCCAGCATTTT
NA TRBJ1-4 15 NA TRBV2 CASSQFQGINEKLFF TGTGCCAGCAGTCAATTCCAGGGAATCAATGAAAAACTGTTTTTT
NA TRBJ1-1 12 NA TRBV7-9 CASSIGGTEAFF TGTGCCAGCAGCATCGGGGGGACTGAAGCTTTCTTT
NA TRBJ2-7 15 TRBD1 TRBV7-8 CASSSQGQGNSEQYF TGTGCCAGCAGCTCCCAGGGACAGGGGAATTCAGAGCAGTACTTC
NA TRBJ2-3 16 NA TRBV11-2 CASSLDLGGGTDTQYF TGTGCCAGCAGCTTAGATTTAGGAGGAGGCACAGATACGCAGTATTTT
NA TRBJ1-2 13 NA TRBV29-1 CSALRDTFYGYTF TGCAGCGCACTCCGGGACACGTTTTATGGCTACACCTTC
few TRBJ1-3 17 TRBD1 TRBV28 CASSLPRQGVPGNTIYF TGTGCCAGCAGTTTACCGCGACAGGGGGTTCCTGGAAACACCATATATTTT
NA TRBJ1-1 13 TRBD1 TRBV27 CAISDRGGGEAFF TGTGCCATTTCGGACAGGGGGGGTGGTGAAGCTTTCTTT
NA TRBJ1-2 14 NA TRBV11-3 CASSTPEGLHGYTF TGTGCCAGCAGCACCCCCGAGGGATTGCATGGCTACACCTTC
NA TRBJ2-1 16 TRBD2 TRBV29-1 CSVEGPWGGGYNEQFF TGCAGCGTTGAAGGACCCTGGGGCGGGGGTTACAATGAGCAGTTCTTC
few TRBJ1-6 15 NA TRBV5-1 CASSEVSSYNSPLHF TGCGCCAGCAGCGAGGTCAGCTCCTATAATTCACCCCTCCACTTT
NA TRBJ2-5 14 TRBD2 TRBV15 CATSTRGGRETQYF TGTGCCACCAGCACCCGGGGGGGCAGAGAGACCCAGTACTTC
NA TRBJ1-2 12 NA TRBV7-9 CASSTDSYGYTF TGTGCCAGCAGCACGGACAGCTATGGCTACACCTTC
NA TRBJ1-4 17 NA TRBV18 CASSPTHIPSTNEKLFF TGTGCCAGCTCACCAACACACATCCCTTCAACTAATGAAAAACTGTTTTTT
NA TRBJ1-1 14 NA TRBV11-3 CASSLSGYGTEAFF TGTGCCAGCAGCTTATCCGGGTATGGCACTGAAGCTTTCTTT
NA TRBJ1-4 14 TRBD1 TRBV6-5 CASSSGGGGEKLFF TGTGCCAGCAGTTCAGGGGGAGGAGGGGAAAAACTGTTTTTT
few TRBJ2-7 14 NA TRBV5-6 CASSMRDWESEQYF TGTGCCAGCAGCATGCGGGACTGGGAATCCGAGCAGTACTTC
once TRBJ2-5 13 NA TRBV7-9 CASSLSGQETQYF TGTGCCAGCAGCTTATCGGGACAAGAGACCCAGTACTTC
NA TRBJ2-7 15 TRBD1 TRBV25-1 CASSGPGTGFYEQYF TGTGCCAGCAGTGGACCCGGGACAGGGTTTTACGAGCAGTACTTC
NA TRBJ1-6 14 TRBD1 TRBV25-1 CASSDDRVGSPLHF TGTGCCAGCAGTGATGACAGGGTTGGTTCACCCCTCCACTTT
NA TRBJ1-2 16 TRBD1 TRBV6-1 CASSEASRRGYYGYTF TGTGCCAGCAGTGAAGCGAGTCGCAGGGGGTACTATGGCTACACCTTC
NA TRBJ1-1 14 NA TRBV5-8 CASSLGRVNTEAFF TGTGCCAGCAGCTTGGGCAGGGTGAACACTGAAGCTTTCTTT
NA TRBJ2-1 15 NA TRBV11-2 CASSQSGLNYNEQFF TGTGCCAGCAGCCAATCCGGACTCAACTACAATGAGCAGTTCTTC
NA TRBJ2-7 14 NA TRBV11-2 CASSPIDFTYEQYF TGTGCCAGCAGCCCGATTGACTTCACCTACGAGCAGTACTTC
NA TRBJ1-2 14 NA TRBV30 CAWTVQGPNYGYTF TGTGCCTGGACGGTCCAGGGGCCTAACTATGGCTACACCTTC
NA TRBJ2-1 18 TRBD2 TRBV27 CASSLYPPSGGYYNEQFF TGTGCCAGCAGTTTATATCCCCCTAGCGGGGGGTACTACAATGAGCAGTTCTTC
NA TRBJ1-6 18 NA TRBV10-3 CAISEGGAGLSYNSPLHF TGTGCCATCAGTGAGGGCGGGGCCGGTCTCTCCTATAATTCACCCCTCCACTTT
NA TRBJ1-1 14 TRBD1 TRBV4-2 CASSQTGYHAEAFF TGTGCCAGCAGCCAGACAGGGTATCACGCTGAAGCTTTCTTT
NA TRBJ1-4 15 TRBD1 TRBV6-6 CASSYGDRTNEKLFF TGTGCCAGCAGTTACGGGGACAGGACTAATGAAAAACTGTTTTTT
NA TRBJ2-2 14 NA TRBV2 CASLKTEGTGELFF TGTGCCAGCCTAAAAACGGAGGGCACCGGGGAGCTGTTTTTT
NA TRBJ2-1 15 NA TRBV5-1 CASSLDKFSHNEQFF TGCGCCAGCAGCTTGGACAAATTCTCCCACAATGAGCAGTTCTTC
NA TRBJ1-5 17 NA TRBV19 CASSRGPGGQRNQPQHF TGTGCCAGTAGTAGGGGGCCGGGCGGACAGCGCAATCAGCCCCAGCATTTT
NA TRBJ2-5 14 NA TRBV5-1 CASSHPRGKETQYF TGCGCCAGCAGCCACCCACGGGGAAAAGAGACCCAGTACTTC
NA TRBJ1-4 15 TRBD1 TRBV27 CASSPAGTGVEKLFF TGTGCCAGCAGTCCCGCCGGGACAGGGGTTGAAAAACTGTTTTTT
NA TRBJ2-5 12 NA TRBV12-3/TRBV12-4 CASSFGQETQYF TGTGCCAGCAGTTTCGGGCAAGAGACCCAGTACTTC
NA TRBJ2-5 17 TRBD1 TRBV18 CASSTSDRGRTQETQYF TGTGCCAGCTCAACGTCGGACAGGGGGCGGACACAAGAGACCCAGTACTTC
NA TRBJ1-1 10 NA TRBV21-1 CARKGGEAFF TGTGCCAGAAAAGGGGGTGAAGCTTTCTTT
NA TRBJ1-3 14 NA TRBV9 CASSAPGSGNTIYF TGTGCCAGCAGCGCCCCGGGGTCTGGAAACACCATATATTTT
NA TRBJ1-6 13 NA TRBV5-1 CASSNGGTASLHF TGCGCCAGCAGCAACGGCGGGACGGCCTCTCTCCACTTT
NA TRBJ2-5 13 TRBD2 TRBV6-5 CASRTSAQETQYF TGTGCCAGCAGGACTAGCGCCCAAGAGACCCAGTACTTC
NA TRBJ1-2 12 NA TRBV19 CASSIGHGGYTF TGTGCCAGTAGTATAGGACACGGTGGCTACACCTTC
NA TRBJ2-1 13 NA TRBV4-2 CASSQGYRIRQFF TGTGCCAGCAGCCAAGGGTACAGGATCCGCCAGTTCTTC
few TRBJ1-6 15 TRBD1 TRBV7-6 CASSSTGERNSPLHF TGTGCCAGCAGCTCCACAGGGGAGAGAAATTCACCCCTCCACTTT